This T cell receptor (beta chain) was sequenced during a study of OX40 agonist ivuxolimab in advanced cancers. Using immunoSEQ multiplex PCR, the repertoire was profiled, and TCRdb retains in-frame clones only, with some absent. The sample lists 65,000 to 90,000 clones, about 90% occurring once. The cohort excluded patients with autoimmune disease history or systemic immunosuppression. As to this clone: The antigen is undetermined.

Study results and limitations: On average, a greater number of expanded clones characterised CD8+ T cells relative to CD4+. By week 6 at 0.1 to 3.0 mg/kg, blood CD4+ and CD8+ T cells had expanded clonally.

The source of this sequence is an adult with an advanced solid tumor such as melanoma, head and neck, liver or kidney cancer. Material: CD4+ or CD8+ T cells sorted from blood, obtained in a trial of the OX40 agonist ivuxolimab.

The chain's CDR3 is CASSPGLSRTDTQYF. The CDR3 nucleotides are TGTGCCAGCAGCCCGGGACTCAGCCGCACAGATACGCAGTATTTT. The chain joins TRBV28 to TRBJ2-3, with a tentative D call TRBD2 (6 bases). The CDR3 sequence is 15 residues long. V was pared by 6 bases and J by 1 base, with 14 bases between. The V gene's germline CDR1 is MDHEN and CDR2 SYDVKM.